The 30 T cell receptor beta chains presented below share a single source sample, sequenced in a study of T cells expressing NK-cell markers. TCRdb re-called the 5' RACE reads and gives one entry per CDR3 protein, without DNA. Its clone listing holds hundreds of thousands of distinct CDR3 sequences. Sequenced material: blood T cells: a sorted CD56 or NKG2C T cell subset, CD4+ or CD8+ T cells, or bulk PBMC T cells (not recorded which). The receptors originated from a man between 18 and 35 years old in good health.

The rearrangement links TRBV7-8 to TRBJ2-1; TCRdb calls TRBD2, which cannot be checked without DNA. CDR1 and CDR2 (germline): SGHVS, FQNEAQ. The CDR3 is 17 residues long. CDR3 region: CASSLEGRLATYNEQFF. Complete variable domain (other parts from reference TRBV7-8 and TRBJ2-1): GAGVSQSPRYKVAKRGQDVALRCDPISGHVSLFWYQQALGQGPEFLTYFQNEAQLDKSGLPSDRFFAERPEGSVSTLKIQRTQQEDSAVYLCASSLEGRLATYNEQFFGPGTRLTVL.

The chain's CDR3 is CASRNVQGENTEAFF. V is TRBV6-1 and J is TRBJ1-1; the TCRdb call, TRBD1, lacks DNA for checking. Germline V gene sequence: CDR1 MNHNS, CDR2 SASEGT. The CDR3 loop spans 15 amino acids.

The V gene is TRBV5-6, the J gene TRBJ1-6. Germline values: CDR1 SGHDT, CDR2 YYEEEE. This CDR3 is built from 16 residues. This CDR3 reads CASSPERRSYNSPLHF.

V is TRBV5-6 and J is TRBJ2-1; there is no DNA to check the TCRdb D call of TRBD2. The length of the CDR3 is 19 residues. Germline CDR1 and CDR2: SGHDT and YYEEEE. This CDR3 is CASSSSGRAPGSSYNEQFF.

V usage is TRBV20-1 and J usage is TRBJ2-1; TCRdb outputs TRBD2, but without DNA this stays unchecked. Germline V gene data show CDR1 as DFQATT and CDR2 as SNEGSKA (reference sequence). This CDR3 comprises 15 residues. CDR3: CSANGGGTRDNEQFF.

The chain carries TRBV20-1 and TRBJ1-1; checking the TCRdb D call of TRBD1 is not possible without DNA. Germline values: CDR1 DFQATT, CDR2 SNEGSKA (reference sequence). The CDR3 runs to 14 residues. CDR3 protein: CSARRRDRDTEAFF.

V and J are TRBV12-3 or TRBV12-4 and TRBJ2-1; TCRdb returns TRBD1, unconfirmable since there is no DNA. The CDR3 totals 14 residues. CDR3: CASSLRQAGGEQFF.

The rearrangement links TRBV27 to TRBJ2-7. The CDR3 runs to 14 residues. The V gene's germline CDR1 is MNHEY and CDR2 SMNVEV (reference sequence). CDR3 in amino acids: CASSLQSRSYEQYF.

Here the CDR3 reads CASSFTLAKNIQYF. The rearrangement joins TRBV6-2 or TRBV6-3 to TRBJ2-4. The CDR3 contains 14 residues. CDR1 and CDR2 from the germline V gene are MNHEY and SVGEGT.

J is TRBJ2-2 and V is TRBV9; TCRdb designates TRBD2, a call that cannot be tested without DNA. This CDR3 contains 12 residues. In germline, CDR1 is SGDLS, CDR2 YYNGEE. The CDR3 sequence: CASSVSGGELFF.

The chain links TRBV20-1 to TRBJ2-7. CDR3 length: 11 amino acids. Germline V CDR1 and CDR2: DFQATT, SNEGSKA (reference sequence). The CDR3 region is CSASLRYEQYF.

This rearrangement joins TRBV12-3 or TRBV12-4 to TRBJ2-1; TCRdb returns TRBD2, unconfirmable since there is no DNA. The CDR3 runs to 14 residues. The CDR3 loop reads CASNPASEGDEQFF.

CDR3 sequence: CASGPGWGGYGYTF. V gene TRBV12-5 combines with J gene TRBJ1-2; TCRdb proposes TRBD1, but this gene call is untestable without DNA. Germline lookup yields CDR1 LGHNT and CDR2 FRNRAP. This CDR3 is 14 amino acids long. Supplemented by reference TRBV12-5 and TRBJ1-2, the full variable domain reads DARVTQTPRHKVTEMGQEVTMRCQPILGHNTVFWYRQTMMQGLELLAYFRNRAPLDDSGMPKDRFSAEMPDATLATLKIQPSEPRDSAVYFCASGPGWGGYGYTFGSGTRLTVV.

The chain links TRBV30 to TRBJ1-1; the D call from TCRdb, TRBD1, cannot be confirmed without DNA. CDR3 length: 11 residues. Germline lookup yields CDR1 GTSNPN and CDR2 SVGIG (reference sequence). The CDR3 is CAWSEGGRAFF. The whole variable domain, filled in from reference TRBV30 and TRBJ1-1, reads SQTIHQWPATLVQPVGSPLSLECTVEGTSNPNLYWYRQAAGRGLQLLFYSVGIGQISSEVPQNLSASRPQDRQFILSSKKLLLSDSGFYLCAWSEGGRAFFGQGTRLTVV.

The chain links TRBV18 to TRBJ2-1; no DNA is available, so the TRBD1 call from TCRdb remains unchecked. CDR1 is KGHSH and CDR2 is LQKENI in the germline V gene. This CDR3 comprises 15 residues. The CDR3 loop reads CASSPLGTGNNEQFF.

The V gene is TRBV27, the J gene TRBJ2-6; TCRdb indicates TRBD2, and absent DNA this call remains unverified. The CDR3 totals 17 residues. Per germline, CDR1 MNHEY and CDR2 SMNVEV (reference sequence). Here the CDR3 reads CASSPQGPNSGANVLTF.

J is TRBJ2-3 and V is TRBV29-1; without DNA, the TCRdb call of TRBD2 cannot be checked. Looked up from germline, CDR1 is SQVTM and CDR2 is ANQGSEA. The CDR3 is 19 residues long. CDR3 in amino acids: CSVEGPSGQSPKLTDTQYF.

The J gene is TRBJ1-1, the V gene TRBV27; with no DNA, the TCRdb D assignment of TRBD1 cannot be verified. CDR3 length equals 14 residues. Germline CDR1 MNHEY, CDR2 SMNVEV (reference sequence). CDR3 loop: CASSSYTPGTEAFF.

V usage is TRBV15 and J usage is TRBJ2-7. Germline assignment: CDR1 LNHNV and CDR2 YYDKDF (reference sequence). The CDR3 covers 17 residues. The CDR3 here is CATSRAEVLIASHEQYF.

V usage is TRBV24-1 and J usage is TRBJ1-2. CDR1 KGHDR and CDR2 SFDVKD come from the germline V gene. This CDR3 has 12 amino acids. Here the CDR3 reads CATRGGEYGYTF.

The chain is built from TRBV7-9 and TRBJ2-2. The CDR3 runs 14 residues. Germline CDR1 and CDR2: SEHNR and FQNEAQ (reference sequence). CDR3 amino acids: CASSPMRITGELFF.

The chain recombines TRBV5-1 with TRBJ2-4; with no DNA, the TCRdb D assignment of TRBD1 cannot be verified. Germline CDR1 is SGHRS and CDR2 is YFSETQ. CDR3 size: 14 residues. The CDR3 sequence: CASTATTGENIQYF.

CDR3 residues: CASSFLDTQYF. This chain links TRBV27 with TRBJ2-3. CDR1 is MNHEY and CDR2 is SMNVEV in the germline V gene (reference sequence). CDR3 length: 11 residues.

The rearrangement joins TRBV6-2 or TRBV6-3 to TRBJ2-7. Per the germline V gene, CDR1 is MNHEY and CDR2 is SVGEGT. The CDR3 has 13 amino acids. The CDR3: CASRDTSGYEQYF.

CDR3 protein: CASSPSTGRPTDTQYF. The rearrangement uses TRBV7-2 and TRBJ2-3; TCRdb names TRBD2, which stays unverified in the absence of DNA. This CDR3 region has 16 residues. Germline V gene sequence: CDR1 SGHTA, CDR2 FQGNSA.

This chain uses TRBV24-1 with TRBJ2-1; TCRdb names TRBD2, which stays unverified in the absence of DNA. This CDR3 is 16 amino acids long. The V gene's germline CDR1 is KGHDR and CDR2 SFDVKD. The CDR3: CATSDINDRAVHEQFF.

The chain recombines TRBV7-9 with TRBJ2-1; TCRdb reports TRBD2, a call that lacks DNA to check it against. This CDR3 is built from 15 residues. Germline CDR1 is SEHNR and CDR2 is FQNEAQ (reference sequence). CDR3 sequence reads: CASSSWAGVSDEQFF. Variable domain in full (rest from reference TRBV7-9 and TRBJ2-1): DTGVSQNPRHKITKRGQNVTFRCDPISEHNRLYWYRQTLGQGPEFLTYFQNEAQLEKSRLLSDRFSAERPKGSFSTLEIQRTEQGDSAMYLCASSSWAGVSDEQFFGPGTRLTVL.

The chain has TRBV12-3 or TRBV12-4 and TRBJ2-1; TCRdb's D call, TRBD1, is unchecked because there is no DNA. CDR3 length: 11 amino acids. CDR3: CASSLGQGQFF.

The genes are TRBV5-1 and TRBJ2-2; TCRdb lists TRBD1, though no DNA is available to test this call. Per the germline V gene, CDR1 is SGHRS and CDR2 is YFSETQ. CDR3 length: 14 amino acids. The CDR3 loop reads CASRRTSYTGELFF.

The chain combines TRBV29-1 with TRBJ1-1; TCRdb reports TRBD1, a call that lacks DNA to check it against. Germline V gene sequence: CDR1 SQVTM, CDR2 ANQGSEA. The CDR3 loop spans 14 amino acids. The CDR3 reads CSVERGQGNPEAFF.